Listed below are T cell receptor beta chains from one sample, sequenced in a study of T cell repertoires in cytomegalovirus infection. TCRdb independently ran MiXCR on the reads; one entry per CDR3 protein. The sample lists fewer than 550,000 distinct CDR3 sequences; 30% to 40% were seen once. Sequenced material: PBMCs. The receptors come from a human donor in good health (CMV status not recorded). Some clones in this sample may be carry-over from other donors' samples. The CDR3 runs from the conserved cysteine through the conserved F or W. The D gene is left open where the match is weak. Only part of the rows carry a size: once, few, many, or a class if the clone is expanded.

clone_size,d_call,j_call,v_call,cdr3_nt,cdr3_aa
-,TRBD2,TRBJ2-7,TRBV5-3,TGTGCCAGCAGCCACCCAGCGGGGGGCGACTACGAGCAGTACTTC,CASSHPAGGDYEQYF
few,TRBD2,TRBJ2-1,TRBV4-1,TGCGCCAGCAGCCAACCACCTGGGGTAGCGGGGGCCCCCTACAATGAGCAGTTCTTC,CASSQPPGVAGAPYNEQFF
-,-,TRBJ2-2,TRBV6-1,TGTGCCAGCAGTGAAGTGGCCTGGGACACCGGGGAGCTGTTTTTT,CASSEVAWDTGELFF
-,-,TRBJ2-7,TRBV7-8,TGTGCCAGCATCTTGTTTGCGGGGTATTCCTACGAGCAGTACTTC,CASILFAGYSYEQYF
many,-,TRBJ1-2,TRBV7-2,TGTGCCAGCAGCTCAAGAGTAGCTGGCTACACCTTC,CASSSRVAGYTF
many,TRBD1,TRBJ1-1,TRBV6-5,TGTGCCAGCACAGGACAGGCTGGTGAAGCTTTCTTT,CASTGQAGEAFF
-,-,TRBJ2-7,TRBV4-1,TGCGCCAGCAGCCAAGTCGTGGTGGAGGAGCAGTACTTC,CASSQVVVEEQYF
few,-,TRBJ2-3,TRBV7-6,TGTGCCAGCAGCTCCCATGTCGCAGATACGCAGTATTTT,CASSSHVADTQYF
few,TRBD2,TRBJ2-3,TRBV19,TGTGCCAGTAGCCGCCGCTCCGGGACTAGCGGGGGAACGCAGTATTTT,CASSRRSGTSGGTQYF
many,TRBD1,TRBJ1-1,TRBV3-1,TGTGCCAGCAGCCACCGACAGGGTCCTGAAGCTTTCTTT,CASSHRQGPEAFF
-,-,TRBJ2-2,TRBV7-2,TGTGCCAGCAGCTTAATGACGGGGAACACCGGGGAGCTGTTTTTT,CASSLMTGNTGELFF
many,-,TRBJ1-2,TRBV6-1,TGTGCCAGCAGTGAACTACAGGGATTGGGCTACACCTTC,CASSELQGLGYTF
-,-,TRBJ1-5,TRBV5-6,TGTGCCAACAGCTTGACGGTAGGGGCGGCTAATAGCAATCAGCCCCAGCATTTT,CANSLTVGAANSNQPQHF
-,-,TRBJ1-2,TRBV20-1,TGCAGTGCCAATACAGTTACCTATGGCTACACCTTC,CSANTVTYGYTF
many,-,TRBJ1-2,TRBV12-3/TRBV12-4,TGTGCCAGCAGTCCCGACAGTGAATATGGCTACACCTTC,CASSPDSEYGYTF
many,-,TRBJ2-1,TRBV7-2,TGTGCCAGCAGCTTACAGAACCTCAATGAGCAGTTCTTC,CASSLQNLNEQFF
few,-,TRBJ1-1,TRBV10-3,TGTGCCATCAGTGAGTCGCAGGGTATCATGAACACTGAAGCTTTCTTT,CAISESQGIMNTEAFF
few,-,TRBJ1-1,TRBV6-8,TGTGCCAGCAGTCAGACAGGATACACTGAAGCTTTCTTT,CASSQTGYTEAFF
many,TRBD2,TRBJ2-1,TRBV6-1,TGTGCCAGCAGATCTAGCGGAAACAATGAGCAGTTCTTC,CASRSSGNNEQFF
-,-,TRBJ1-2,TRBV3-1,TGTGCCAGCAGCTGGACATCATCCTATGGCTACACCTTC,CASSWTSSYGYTF
few,TRBD1,TRBJ1-1,TRBV28,TGTGCCAGCAGTTTTGGAACCCGACAGGGGCAAAGTGAAGCTTTCTTT,CASSFGTRQGQSEAFF
-,-,TRBJ2-3,TRBV7-2,TGTGCCAGCAGCCTGGTGCCCTGGAGGGCGGCCGGCACAGATACGCAGTATTGG,CASSLVPWRAAGTDTQYW